This is a list of T cell receptor beta chains from one sample in a study of cytomegalovirus exposure and HLA in healthy donors. Using immunoSEQ multiplex PCR, the repertoire was profiled, and TCRdb retains in-frame clones only, with some absent. The sample lists some 140,000 clones, around four fifths occurring once. Sequencing input: PBMCs. The receptors were gathered from a middle-aged man in good health and CMV-seronegative. CDR3s include the opening cysteine and the closing phenylalanine or tryptophan. A D gene is named only where the DNA matches it firmly. Clone sizes are given selectively: once, few, many, or a class where the clone is expanded.

. TRBJ1-5 . TRBV5-1 CASSLDRLDQPQHF TGCGCCAGCAGCTTGGACAGGCTGGATCAGCCCCAGCATTTT
. TRBJ1-3 . TRBV6-7 CASSYSASIRGRTGNTIYF TGTGCCAGCAGTTACTCCGCCTCCATCAGGGGTAGGACTGGAAACACCATATATTTT
TRBD2 TRBJ2-7 once TRBV5-1 CASSQGLAGSYEQYF TGCGCCAGCAGTCAGGGACTAGCGGGGTCCTACGAGCAGTACTTC
TRBD2 TRBJ2-7 . TRBV7-2 CASSLASGSYEQYF TGTGCCAGCAGCTTGGCTAGCGGATCCTACGAGCAGTACTTC
. TRBJ1-4 once TRBV7-9 CASSLGAGGEKLFF TGTGCCAGCAGCTTAGGGGCAGGTGGGGAAAAACTGTTTTTT
TRBD1 TRBJ1-5 . TRBV19 CASSTGTVNQPQHF TGTGCCAGTAGTACAGGGACAGTCAATCAGCCCCAGCATTTT
TRBD1 TRBJ1-4 . TRBV4-1 CASSQDRFVEKLFF TGCGCCAGCAGCCAGGACAGGTTTGTCGAAAAACTGTTTTTT
. TRBJ1-3 once TRBV6-1 CASSDSGHPTAGNTIYF TGTGCCAGCAGTGATTCGGGACATCCAACGGCGGGAAACACCATATATTTT
. TRBJ2-7 . TRBV9 CASSPHLDTYEQYF TGTGCCAGCAGCCCCCACTTGGACACCTACGAGCAGTACTTC
. TRBJ1-4 . TRBV21-1 CASSPPRQGPLTNEKLFF TGTGCCAGCTCCCCGCCCCGACAGGGACCCCTAACTAATGAAAAACTGTTTTTT
TRBD1 TRBJ2-5 . TRBV7-7 CASSSRTGGETQYF TGTGCTAGCAGCTCCCGGACAGGGGGAGAGACCCAGTACTTC
. TRBJ1-4 . TRBV19 CASSIAGTNEKLFF TGTGCCAGTAGTATCGCAGGGACTAATGAAAAACTGTTTTTT
. TRBJ1-2 once TRBV11-2 CASSSLNYGYTF TGTGCCAGCAGCTCCCTTAACTATGGCTACACCTTC
. TRBJ1-5 once TRBV19 CASSITTGNQPQHF TGTGCCAGTAGTATAACCACGGGCAATCAGCCCCAGCATTTT
TRBD1 TRBJ2-7 few TRBV5-1 CASSFGSIFGTAHSYEQYF TGCGCCAGCAGCTTCGGCTCGATTTTCGGGACAGCCCACTCCTACGAGCAGTACTTC
TRBD1 TRBJ2-5 . TRBV5-1 CASSGGGGTGGQETQYF TGCGCCAGCTCCGGGGGTGGCGGGACAGGAGGCCAAGAGACCCAGTACTTC
. TRBJ2-5 . TRBV7-9 CASSPGDVEQYF TGTGCCAGCAGCCCGGGGGATGTGGAGCAGTACTTC
. TRBJ2-1 once TRBV7-2 CASSLGSPLLNEQFF TGTGCCAGCAGCTTGGGCAGTCCCTTATTGAATGAGCAGTTCTTC
TRBD2 TRBJ2-1 . TRBV9 CASSPTSGINEQFF TGTGCCAGCAGCCCCACTAGCGGGATCAATGAGCAGTTCTTC
TRBD2 TRBJ2-3 once TRBV19 CASSMGLAGPGGTQYF TGTGCCAGTAGTATGGGACTAGCGGGGCCCGGGGGGACGCAGTATTTT
TRBD1 TRBJ2-3 . TRBV16 CASSRQGTDTQYF TGTGCCAGCAGCCGACAGGGGACAGATACGCAGTATTTT
TRBD2 TRBJ2-1 . TRBV4-1 CASSPPRLADYNEQFF TGCGCCAGCAGCCCTCCACGGCTAGCGGACTACAATGAGCAGTTCTTC
. TRBJ2-1 few TRBV27 CASSPGLSYNEQFF TGTGCCAGCAGTCCGGGACTCTCCTACAATGAGCAGTTCTTC
. TRBJ2-1 few TRBV5-5 CASSLVLGLAWNEQFF TGTGCCAGCAGCTTGGTATTAGGTCTAGCGTGGAATGAGCAGTTCTTC
TRBD1 TRBJ2-2 . TRBV5-1 CASSTGQGYGELFF TGCGCCAGCAGCACGGGACAGGGGTACGGGGAGCTGTTTTTT
. TRBJ2-2 . TRBV2 CASRRGVNTGELFF TGTGCCAGCAGACGGGGTGTGAACACCGGGGAGCTGTTTTTT
. TRBJ1-1 once TRBV28 CATTTVTEAFF TGTGCCACCACGACAGTCACTGAAGCTTTCTTT
. TRBJ1-4 once TRBV29-1 CSVEPGSGEKLFF TGCAGCGTTGAGCCGGGATCTGGCGAAAAACTGTTTTTT
TRBD2 TRBJ2-5 few TRBV27 CASSVLAGGLETQYF TGTGCCAGCAGTGTCCTAGCGGGGGGGCTGGAGACCCAGTACTTC
TRBD1 TRBJ2-5 . TRBV7-2 CASSSWDRGRRETQYF TGTGCCAGCAGCTCCTGGGACAGGGGGCGGAGGGAGACCCAGTACTTC
. TRBJ2-7 . TRBV4-1 CASSHPTAYEQYF TGCGCCAGCAGCCACCCAACAGCCTACGAGCAGTACTTC
. TRBJ2-1 . TRBV15 CATSRGTISGEQFF TGTGCCACCAGCAGAGGGACTATTTCTGGCGAGCAGTTCTTC
. TRBJ1-5 . TRBV27 CASSPSDGGNQPQHF TGTGCCAGCAGTCCGTCCGACGGAGGGAATCAGCCCCAGCATTTT
. TRBJ1-1 once TRBV19 CASTTYTLNYRVGRTEAFF TGTGCCAGTACCACATATACCCTTAACTACAGGGTTGGTCGCACTGAAGCTTTCTTT
TRBD1 TRBJ2-6 . TRBV7-3 CASSPQGQGLGGANVLTF TGTGCCAGCAGCCCCCAGGGACAGGGACTGGGTGGGGCCAACGTCCTGACTTTC
TRBD1 TRBJ1-2 . TRBV7-7 CASSIDRGRGCYGYTF TGTGCTAGCAGCATCGACAGGGGGCGCGGTTGCTATGGCTACACCTTC
TRBD1 TRBJ2-4 once TRBV4-1 CASARTGGALAKNIQYF TGCGCCAGTGCTCGGACAGGGGGGGCCTTAGCCAAAAACATTCAGTACTTC
. TRBJ1-2 . TRBV7-9 CASSLVLGGNYGYTF TGTGCCAGCAGCTTAGTTCTGGGGGGAAACTATGGCTACACCTTC
TRBD2 TRBJ2-5 . TRBV4-1 CASSQTLAGGQETQYF TGCGCCAGCAGCCAAACACTAGCGGGGGGACAAGAGACCCAGTACTTC
TRBD1 TRBJ1-2 . TRBV5-1 CASSLGTGFGYTF TGCGCCAGCAGCTTGGGGACAGGTTTTGGCTACACCTTC
. TRBJ2-3 . TRBV5-1 CASSLGQGSSTDTQYF TGCGCCAGCAGCTTGGGGCAGGGCTCTAGCACAGATACGCAGTATTTT
. TRBJ2-5 . TRBV27 CASSPTDSSQETQYF TGTGCCAGCAGTCCGACGGACAGCAGCCAAGAGACCCAGTACTTC
TRBD1 TRBJ1-5 . TRBV30 CAWGQAPGQPQHF TGTGCCTGGGGACAGGCGCCGGGTCAGCCCCAGCATTTT
. TRBJ2-7 few TRBV6-4 CASSESPGMTYEQYF TGTGCCAGCAGTGAATCGCCGGGAATGACATACGAGCAGTACTTC
. TRBJ1-2 . TRBV28 CASRQPQGTYGYTF TGTGCCAGCAGACAACCCCAGGGAACCTATGGCTACACCTTC
TRBD2 TRBJ2-7 . TRBV11-2 CASNPTSGLGEQYF TGTGCCAGCAATCCGACTAGCGGCCTGGGCGAGCAGTACTTC
TRBD1 TRBJ2-1 . TRBV29-1 CSVEWARGFNEQFF TGCAGCGTTGAGTGGGCCAGGGGGTTTAATGAGCAGTTCTTC
. TRBJ2-7 once TRBV6-5 CASSNSGVTAYEQYF TGTGCCAGCAGTAACTCCGGTGTTACGGCCTACGAGCAGTACTTC
TRBD1 TRBJ2-7 . TRBV7-9 CSSSSDRSSYEQYF TGTTCCAGCAGCTCGGACAGGAGCTCCTACGAGCAGTACTTC
. TRBJ2-5 . TRBV2 CASSEWGGLETQYF TGTGCCAGCAGTGAGTGGGGGGGCCTAGAGACCCAGTACTTC
. TRBJ2-1 . TRBV11-3 CASSLSPGYYNEQFF TGTGCCAGCAGCTTAAGTCCCGGGTACTACAATGAGCAGTTCTTC
TRBD2 TRBJ2-3 . TRBV5-4 CASSGTSGRLDTQYF TGTGCCAGCAGCGGGACTAGCGGGAGATTAGATACGCAGTATTTT
. TRBJ2-2 . TRBV6-5 CASGQINTGELFF TGTGCCTCTGGACAGATCAACACCGGGGAGCTGTTTTTT
TRBD2 TRBJ2-3 . TRBV7-2 CASSLSGGEGTDTQYF TGTGCCAGCAGCTTATCCGGGGGGGAAGGCACAGATACGCAGTATTTT
TRBD1 TRBJ1-2 . TRBV9 CASSADRDGNPRYGYTF TGTGCCAGCAGCGCCGACAGGGACGGTAACCCGCGGTATGGCTACACCTTC
. TRBJ1-1 . TRBV4-3 CASSQVRGNTEAFF TGCGCCAGCAGCCAAGTCAGGGGGAACACTGAAGCTTTCTTT
TRBD1 TRBJ2-3 once TRBV7-2 CASSAIQGTRTDTQYF TGTGCCAGCAGCGCGATACAGGGGACGCGGACAGATACGCAGTATTTT